The 14 T cell receptor beta chains reported below all come from one sample, sequenced in a study of blood T cell repertoires in COVID-19. This table comes from immunoSEQ multiplex PCR, and its TCRdb copy is limited to in-frame clones, with some not included. The table records approximately 260,000 clones, 88% of them present only once. The sample comprised peripheral blood. The receptor set was obtained from a woman between 65 and 79 years old with COVID-19, enrolled during active disease.

The rearrangement links TRBV18 to TRBJ2-1; TRBD2 aligns across 11 bases. The length of the CDR3 is 14 residues. Germline lookup yields CDR1 KGHSH and CDR2 LQKENI. V gave up 8 bases and J gave up 7 bases; unmatched junction bases: 7. The CDR3 DNA reads TGTGCCAGCGATAGCGGGAGGGATTTGAATGAGCAGTTCTTC. This sequence encodes CASDSGRDLNEQFF.

The chain carries TRBV5-4 and TRBJ2-2, with 11 bases aligning to TRBD1. With 3 bases clipped from V and 4 bases from J, the junction kept 5 bases outside the gene matches. The CDR3 loop spans 16 amino acids. Germline V lookup: CDR1 SGHNT, CDR2 YYREEE (reference sequence). The DNA for the CDR3 is TGTGCCAGCAGCTCGCCCGGGACAGGGGGCACCGGGGAGCTGTTTTTT. This codes for CASSSPGTGGTGELFF.

This clone is judged medium-sized. The chain has TRBV9 and TRBJ2-3, with 11 bases aligning to TRBD2. Germline V CDR1 and CDR2: SGDLS, YYNGEE. After removal of 3 bases from V and 2 bases from J, the junction contained 5 bases not matched to a gene. CDR3 length equals 16 residues. CDR3 DNA: TGTGCCAGCAGCGGAAGGACTAGCGGGTACACAGATACGCAGTATTTT. Amino acids: CASSGRTSGYTDTQYF.

The chain is built from TRBV29-1 and TRBJ1-4, with 12 positions matching TRBD1. Germline-derived CDR1 and CDR2 are SQVTM and ANQGSEA. There are 13 residues in the CDR3. With 4 bases clipped from V and 7 bases from J, the junction kept 1 base outside the gene matches. The CDR3 reads CSVAGQGAEKLFF. The CDR3 coding sequence is TGCAGCGTTGCGGGACAGGGGGCTGAAAAACTGTTTTTT.

The rearrangement links TRBV3-1 (or the pseudogene TRBV3-2) to TRBJ2-5, with 12 bases fitting TRBD2. CDR3 length equals 17 residues. From germline, CDR1 is LGHDT and CDR2 YNNKEL (reference sequence). Trimming removed 2 bases from V and 3 bases from J; junction bases left unmatched: 7. The CDR3 DNA is TGTGCCAGCAGCCAACAGGCCGGACTAGCGGGAAAAGAGACCCAGTACTTC. Protein product: CASSQQAGLAGKETQYF.

The chain employs TRBV5-1 and TRBJ2-7; TRBD1 aligns across 12 bases. The CDR3 sequence is 17 residues long. Trimming removed 5 bases from V and 6 bases from J; junction bases left unmatched: 15. CDR1 and CDR2 (germline): SGHRS, YFSETQ. CDR3 sequence: CASSLSRLGTGGSEQYF. In nucleotides, the CDR3 is TGCGCCAGCAGTCTTTCCCGGCTGGGGACAGGGGGCTCCGAGCAGTACTTC.

V is TRBV9 and J is TRBJ2-5, with TRBD2 matching over 8 bases. CDR1 and CDR2 from the germline V gene are SGDLS and YYNGEE. CDR3 length: 14 residues. The junction had 5 bases not matched to a gene; V was cut back by 2 bases and J by 5 bases. CDR3 residues: CASSVGLVGETQYF. CDR3 DNA: TGTGCCAGCAGCGTGGGACTAGTAGGCGAGACCCAGTACTTC.

The V call is TRBV21-1, the J call TRBJ1-1; TRBD1 is the table's D call and was not checked against the DNA. TRBV21-1 is recorded as a pseudogene. This CDR3 spans 15 amino acids. CDR3 bases: TGTGCCAGCATCATCTCGACAGGGACGAACACTGAAGCTTTCTTT. Encoded protein: CASIISTGTNTEAFF.

This chain uses TRBV30 with TRBJ1-6; 8 nucleotides align to TRBD1. This CDR3 region has 15 residues. V was clipped by 0 bases and J by 7 bases; unmatched bases: 5. The V gene's germline CDR1 is GTSNPN and CDR2 SVGIG (reference sequence). The CDR3 reads CAWSVPRQGNSPLHF. The CDR3 nucleotides read TGTGCCTGGAGTGTACCGAGACAGGGGAATTCACCCCTCCACTTT.

The gene calls are TRBV2 and TRBJ2-5, with 8 positions matching TRBD2. Losses at the gene ends were 1 base for V and 4 bases for J; bases not matched to a gene: 2. CDR1 is SNHLY and CDR2 is FYNNEI in the germline V gene. This CDR3 is built from 14 residues. The CDR3 coding sequence is TGTGCCAGCAGTGAAGGCCTAGCGGGAGAGACCCAGTACTTC. Translating gives CASSEGLAGETQYF.

The chain couples TRBV19 to TRBJ1-6; the match to TRBD1 covers 10 bases. There are 17 residues in the CDR3. J lost 5 bases, V lost 4 bases, and 8 bases had no gene match. Germline assignment: CDR1 LNHDA and CDR2 SQIVND (reference sequence). The CDR3 bases are TGTGCCAGTAGTAACGCCGGGACAGGGGCCGATAATTCACCCCTCCACTTT. As protein: CASSNAGTGADNSPLHF.

For the CDR3, the DNA is TGTGCCAGCTCCCTCCGGTGGACAGGGACCTACGAGCAGTACTTC. Translated, it gives CASSLRWTGTYEQYF. The rearrangement joins TRBV19 to TRBJ2-7; 8 nucleotides line up with TRBD1. The ends lost 9 bases at V and 2 bases at J; junction bases unmatched: 12. CDR3 size: 15 residues. Germline V lookup: CDR1 LNHDA, CDR2 SQIVND (reference sequence).

The count of this clone is one. The chain carries TRBV20-1 and TRBJ1-2, with 10 positions matching TRBD1. Germline trimming cut 5 bases from V and 3 bases from J; bases unmatched to any gene: 3. Germline CDR1 is DFQATT and CDR2 is SNEGSKA (reference sequence). The CDR3 length is 13 residues. CDR3 residues: CSAGGQGDYGYTF. As DNA, the CDR3 is TGCAGTGCTGGTGGACAGGGGGACTATGGCTACACCTTC.

The gene calls are TRBV9 and TRBJ1-2; D is uncertain. V was trimmed by 3 bases and J by 10 bases, leaving 10 bases between them. Germline V lookup: CDR1 SGDLS, CDR2 YYNGEE. This CDR3 has 11 amino acids. Here the CDR3 reads CASSAGLIYTF. DNA of the CDR3: TGTGCCAGCAGCGCCGGGTTGATCTACACCTTC.